Below, one T cell receptor (beta chain) is given with its context. It lacks a known antigen. There are no base qualities to consult, and no much larger clone falls within one base. This specimen comes from a study of blood T cell repertoires in COVID-19 (dated by TCRdb to the early 2020s). Regarding the complete study: Samples from collaborators originated in the United States, Italy and Spain and spanned both the acute and convalescent phases of COVID-19. The prospective study material was composed of cDNA or gDNA derived from T cells, B-cell-depleted T cells, or PBMCs. Deeply sampled blood TCRbeta repertoires from subjects exposed to, actively infected with, or recovered from COVID-19 were included in the dataset. The repertoires were released in a freely available public database meant as a resource for research on the immune response to SARS-CoV-2. Samples came from the ongoing ImmuneRACE study (first 160 participants) plus 1,254 subjects from 6 global collaborators. Sample metadata almost always included a de-identified subject ID, COVID-19 status, age in years and sex. Where HLA class I and class II types were available, the types were taken from metadata supplied by the sample provider, not from assay-based typing. Findings and caveats that apply to the study as a whole: The amount of clinical and demographic metadata varied by source and participant and was provided uncurated.

Trimmed from V: 2 bases; trimmed from J: 0 bases; junction bases lacking a gene match: 12. The CDR3 runs 20 residues from the cysteine to the phenylalanine. Here the CDR3 DNA is all that survives: 60 bases in frame from base 1. TCRbeta CDR3 regions were amplified from genomic DNA by means of the immunoSEQ Assay, a bias-controlled multiplex PCR. Turning to the authors' computational methods: The number of nucleated cells in each sample was estimated by amplification of reference gene primers within the assay. Sequence reads were collapsed and filtered to measure the absolute abundance of every unique TCRbeta CDR3 rearrangement. Productive Simpson clonality was computed per sample as the square root of Simpson's diversity index over productive rearrangements. TCRdb retrieved this table from immuneACCESS and kept in-frame rearrangements only. Not all clones are present; in checked studies, unresolved V genes account for under half, and no reason is known for the remainder. V and J calls and clone size come straight from that table; D and trimming were deduced from the DNA. Within this sample are about 190,000 clones, with roughly 81% of them counted one time only. Of the sample, 5% to 6.5% falls within the top ten clones.

The collaborating institutions used their own protocols to collect whole blood in K2EDTA tubes. For TCRbeta analysis, collaborators shipped samples in one of three forms: frozen whole blood, isolated PBMCs, or DNA extracted from either of those sample types. This sequence uses TRBV23-1 and TRBJ2-2, with TRBD2 matching 10 junction bases. TRBV23-1 is treated as an ORF (open reading frame) with a function not yet certain. The clonotype was recovered from a woman in her sixties or seventies with active or convalescent COVID-19. Sequenced input: peripheral blood. The CDR3 protein: CASSQGPSSGSLSNTGELFF. The bases read TGCGCCAGCAGTCAAGGGCCCTCTAGCGGGAGCCTTTCGAACACCGGGGAGCTGTTTTTT.